Listed below are T cell receptor beta chains from one sample, sequenced in a study of control samples from healthy donors and cancer patients. Method: immunoSEQ multiplex PCR; TCRdb's copy keeps in-frame clones and lacks some. Of over 150,000 clones listed, 85% to 90% were seen once; the top ten hold approximately 1.5%. Sequences were obtained from blood. These receptors all stem from a woman aged 45 to 65 in good health. The CDR3 runs from the conserved cysteine through the conserved F or W. A D gene is named only where the DNA matches it firmly. Not all rows give a size; the values are once, few, many and, for expanded clones, a class.

D gene: TRBD1
V gene: TRBV24-1
clone size: .
J gene: TRBJ1-2
CDR3 length: 16
CDR3 protein: CATSDPGQGGLGGYTF
CDR3 DNA: TGTGCCACCAGTGACCCGGGACAGGGGGGATTGGGTGGCTACACCTTC

D gene: TRBD1
V gene: TRBV5-1
clone size: few
J gene: TRBJ1-4
CDR3 length: 14
CDR3 protein: CASSSGTGREKLFF
CDR3 DNA: TGCGCCAGCAGCTCCGGGACAGGGAGGGAAAAACTGTTTTTT

D gene: TRBD2
V gene: TRBV28
clone size: once
J gene: TRBJ2-5
CDR3 length: 18
CDR3 protein: CASSLFTFGRGGKETQYF
CDR3 DNA: TGTGCCAGCAGTTTATTCACTTTTGGGCGGGGGGGAAAAGAGACCCAGTACTTC

D gene: .
V gene: TRBV27
clone size: .
J gene: TRBJ1-1
CDR3 length: 19
CDR3 protein: CASSLSRSTGPRGNTEAFF
CDR3 DNA: TGTGCCAGCAGTTTATCACGCTCTACAGGACCGAGAGGGAACACTGAAGCTTTCTTT

D gene: .
V gene: TRBV9
clone size: .
J gene: TRBJ2-3
CDR3 length: 14
CDR3 protein: CASRAGSSTDTQYF
CDR3 DNA: TGTGCCAGCAGAGCGGGTTCTAGCACAGATACGCAGTATTTT

D gene: .
V gene: TRBV4-3
clone size: .
J gene: TRBJ1-2
CDR3 length: 14
CDR3 protein: CASSQSAGYGGYTF
CDR3 DNA: TGCGCCAGCAGCCAATCAGCTGGGTACGGCGGCTACACCTTC

D gene: TRBD1
V gene: TRBV3-1/TRBV3-2
clone size: .
J gene: TRBJ1-1
CDR3 length: 14
CDR3 protein: CASSHLDRVNEAFF
CDR3 DNA: TGTGCCAGCAGCCATCTTGACAGGGTTAACGAAGCTTTCTTT

D gene: .
V gene: TRBV28
clone size: .
J gene: TRBJ1-2
CDR3 length: 14
CDR3 protein: CASSLSSRSGGYTF
CDR3 DNA: TGTGCCAGCAGTTTGTCCAGCAGGTCTGGTGGCTACACCTTC

D gene: TRBD2
V gene: TRBV7-3
clone size: .
J gene: TRBJ2-2
CDR3 length: 13
CDR3 protein: CASSPGGTGELFF
CDR3 DNA: TGTGCCAGCAGCCCGGGGGGCACCGGGGAGCTGTTTTTT

D gene: TRBD1
V gene: TRBV30
clone size: .
J gene: TRBJ2-2
CDR3 length: 17
CDR3 protein: CAWIRSSGTGSTGELFF
CDR3 DNA: TGTGCCTGGATTAGAAGTAGTGGGACAGGGTCAACCGGGGAGCTGTTTTTT

D gene: TRBD1
V gene: TRBV5-1
clone size: .
J gene: TRBJ2-7
CDR3 length: 15
CDR3 protein: CASSLAGQGAYEQYF
CDR3 DNA: TGCGCCAGCAGCTTAGCGGGACAGGGGGCTTACGAGCAGTACTTC

D gene: .
V gene: TRBV10-3
clone size: .
J gene: TRBJ1-1
CDR3 length: 11
CDR3 protein: CAISDVTEAFF
CDR3 DNA: TGTGCCATCAGTGACGTCACTGAAGCTTTCTTT

D gene: .
V gene: TRBV1
clone size: few
J gene: TRBJ1-5
CDR3 length: 17
CDR3 protein: CTSSQGVPDGPHQPQHF
CDR3 DNA: TGCACCAGCAGCCAAGGGGTACCCGACGGACCTCATCAGCCCCAGCATTTT

D gene: .
V gene: TRBV7-2
clone size: .
J gene: TRBJ1-6
CDR3 length: 14
CDR3 protein: CASSLKPGTSPLHF
CDR3 DNA: TGTGCCAGCAGCTTAAAACCCGGGACCTCACCCCTCCACTTT

D gene: .
V gene: TRBV2
clone size: .
J gene: TRBJ1-6
CDR3 length: 15
CDR3 protein: CASILGNPRGSPLHF
CDR3 DNA: TGTGCCAGCATTTTAGGGAACCCGCGGGGTTCACCCCTCCACTTT

D gene: .
V gene: TRBV28
clone size: .
J gene: TRBJ1-2
CDR3 length: 11
CDR3 protein: CASRIIGGYTF
CDR3 DNA: TGTGCCAGCAGGATTATTGGGGGCTACACCTTC

D gene: .
V gene: TRBV7-3
clone size: .
J gene: TRBJ2-1
CDR3 length: 15
CDR3 protein: CASSHRDQSYNEQFF
CDR3 DNA: TGTGCCAGCAGCCACCGGGACCAATCCTACAATGAGCAGTTCTTC

D gene: TRBD2
V gene: TRBV3-1/TRBV3-2
clone size: .
J gene: TRBJ2-4
CDR3 length: 18
CDR3 protein: CASSPGLAGDLAKNIQYF
CDR3 DNA: TGTGCCAGCAGCCCGGGACTAGCGGGGGACCTAGCCAAAAACATTCAGTACTTC